This T cell receptor beta chain was captured by sequencing in a study of control samples from healthy donors and cancer patients. Generated by immunoSEQ multiplex PCR, the TCRdb table keeps only in-frame clones and is missing some. Of approximately 210,000 clones listed, approximately 90% were seen once; the top ten hold approximately 1.8%. V dropped 4 bases and J dropped 10 bases, with 19 bases sitting between them. Germline values: CDR1 MNHEY, CDR2 SVGAGI. The CDR3 consists of 14 residues. The chain couples TRBV6-5 to TRBJ1-2; TRBD1 might be the D (5 bases). The specimen was blood. The origin of this receptor is a man between 25 and 39 years old in good health. Here the CDR3 reads CASSFSGAGPIYTF. The CDR3 nucleotides read TGTGCCAGCAGTTTCTCCGGGGCCGGCCCCATCTACACCTTC.